Listed below are T cell receptor beta chains from one sample, sequenced in a study of shared clonotypes between healthy human individuals. Repertoires were generated with immunoSEQ multiplex PCR, while TCRdb's copy carries only in-frame clones and drops some. The sample includes under 350,000 clones, around 86% of them seen just once. Sequenced material: memory CD8+ T cells sorted from blood. These receptors all stem from a man aged 18 to 30 in good health. The CDR3 runs from the conserved cysteine through the conserved F or W. The D gene is left open where the match is weak. The size of a clone is reported for some rows only, either as once, few or many, or as a class for expanded clones.

d_call clone_size j_call v_call cdr3_aa cdr3_nt
NA NA TRBJ2-5 TRBV5-6 CASSLSLGEREETQYF TGTGCCAGCAGCTTGAGTCTGGGGGAGAGGGAGGAGACCCAGTACTTC
NA once TRBJ1-1 TRBV30 CAWRLGWGSASEAFF TGTGCCTGGAGGCTGGGGTGGGGCTCAGCTTCTGAAGCTTTCTTT
NA NA TRBJ2-5 TRBV5-1 CASSLVVLGEDTQYF TGCGCCAGCAGCTTGGTGGTTCTTGGGGAAGATACCCAGTACTTC
NA NA TRBJ2-7 TRBV4-3 CASSQDMNEQYF TGCGCCAGCAGCCAAGATATGAACGAGCAGTACTTC
TRBD2 NA TRBJ2-7 TRBV4-3 CASSPQVLASSYEQYF TGCGCCAGCAGCCCCCAGGTACTAGCGAGCTCCTACGAGCAGTACTTC
NA NA TRBJ2-1 TRBV7-3 CASRAGLGVGNEQFF TGTGCCAGCCGGGCCGGGTTAGGCGTAGGCAATGAGCAGTTCTTC
NA NA TRBJ1-4 TRBV18 CASSPETENEKLFF TGTGCCAGCTCACCCGAGACGGAGAATGAAAAACTGTTTTTT
NA NA TRBJ2-3 TRBV5-6 CASSPARQYARDTQYF TGTGCCAGCAGCCCGGCCCGACAGTATGCTCGGGATACGCAGTATTTT
NA NA TRBJ2-5 TRBV25-1 CASSEDEFQETQYF TGTGCCAGCAGTGAAGACGAATTCCAAGAGACCCAGTACTTC
NA NA TRBJ1-5 TRBV5-1 CASSLGGPEPQHF TGCGCCAGCAGCTTAGGCGGCCCGGAGCCCCAGCATTTT
NA NA TRBJ2-7 TRBV5-1 CSSRTEHEQYF TGCTCGTCCCGGACGGAGCACGAGCAGTACTTC
TRBD1 once TRBJ1-2 TRBV13 CASSTRQGSAYGYTF TGTGCCAGCAGCACCCGACAGGGTTCGGCCTATGGCTACACCTTC
TRBD1 NA TRBJ1-2 TRBV7-2 CASSLAGTGTGGLRGYTF TGTGCCAGCAGCTTAGCGGGCACCGGGACAGGGGGATTGCGGGGCTACACCTTC
NA medium-sized TRBJ1-5 TRBV19 CASSIFQGDQPQHF TGTGCCAGTAGTATTTTCCAGGGTGATCAGCCCCAGCATTTT
NA NA TRBJ2-7 TRBV6-1 CASSDGGYEQYF TGTGCCAGCAGTGATGGCGGATACGAGCAGTACTTC
NA NA TRBJ2-7 TRBV9 CASSVGTMGYEQYF TGTGCCAGCAGCGTTGGAACGATGGGCTACGAGCAGTACTTC
NA once TRBJ2-1 TRBV10-2 CASLGLTYNEQFF TGCGCCTCCCTCGGGCTAACTTACAATGAGCAGTTCTTC
NA NA TRBJ1-1 TRBV5-1 CASRDWTVGAPTEAFF TGCGCCAGCAGGGATTGGACAGTTGGGGCCCCCACTGAAGCTTTCTTT
NA NA TRBJ2-3 TRBV4-1 CASTPEAGSRDTQYF TGCGCCAGCACCCCCGAGGCCGGGTCTAGAGATACGCAGTATTTT
NA NA TRBJ2-5 TRBV30 CAWTDGITQETQYF TGTGCCTGGACAGATGGAATTACCCAAGAGACCCAGTACTTC
NA NA TRBJ1-2 TRBV7-6 CASSGQPESRTYGYTF TGTGCCAGCAGCGGGCAACCTGAATCTCGAACCTATGGCTACACCTTC
NA NA TRBJ1-1 TRBV11-2 CASSLGWGTEAFF TGTGCCAGCAGCTTGGGGTGGGGCACTGAAGCTTTCTTT
NA NA TRBJ2-7 TRBV7-2 CASSLAFGPGRYEQYF TGTGCCAGCAGCTTAGCCTTTGGTCCAGGTAGATACGAGCAGTACTTC
TRBD1 NA TRBJ2-7 TRBV9 CASSVAGTGGNYEQYF TGTGCCAGCAGCGTAGCCGGGACAGGGGGGAACTACGAGCAGTACTTC
TRBD1 NA TRBJ2-5 TRBV19 CASSITPLDRGPRDWTETQYF TGTGCCAGTAGTATAACACCCCTCGACAGGGGCCCTCGTGACTGGACGGAGACCCAGTACTTC
TRBD1 NA TRBJ1-1 TRBV28 CASTPLPDRENTEAFF TGTGCCAGCACCCCACTCCCGGACAGGGAGAACACTGAAGCTTTCTTT
NA NA TRBJ2-1 TRBV6-5 CASSYGQANYNEQFF TGTGCCAGCAGTTACGGGCAGGCGAACTACAATGAGCAGTTCTTC
TRBD1 NA TRBJ2-5 TRBV5-5 CASSLATGGLSGETQYF TGTGCCAGCAGCTTGGCGACAGGGGGCTTATCAGGAGAGACCCAGTACTTC
NA NA TRBJ1-1 TRBV27 CASSLGSGFRTEAFF TGTGCCAGCAGTTTAGGGTCAGGGTTTCGCACTGAAGCTTTCTTT
NA NA TRBJ1-2 TRBV28 CASSFGPESYGYTF TGTGCCAGCAGTTTTGGTCCGGAATCCTATGGCTACACCTTC
TRBD1 once TRBJ1-2 TRBV4-1 CASSQTTAQGAVGYTF TGCGCCAGCAGCCAAACAACCGCGCAGGGGGCCGTTGGCTACACCTTC
NA NA TRBJ1-3 TRBV5-1 CASSLGEASGNTIYF TGCGCCAGCAGCTTGGGGGAAGCCTCTGGAAACACCATATATTTT
NA few TRBJ2-1 TRBV10-2 CASSESWYNEQFF TGCGCCAGCAGTGAGTCCTGGTACAATGAGCAGTTCTTC
NA NA TRBJ2-5 TRBV14 CASSQDPGPETQYF TGTGCCAGCAGCCAAGATCCAGGGCCAGAGACCCAGTACTTC
NA NA TRBJ1-2 TRBV30 CAWEHRLLYGYTF TGTGCCTGGGAACATCGACTCCTCTATGGCTACACCTTC
NA NA TRBJ2-7 TRBV2 CASSESHGGAWGLDF TGTGCCAGCAGTGAATCCCACGGCGGGGCCTGGGGCCTGGACTTC
TRBD1 NA TRBJ1-4 TRBV13 CASSDGTVNEKLFF TGTGCCAGCAGCGACGGGACAGTTAATGAAAAACTGTTTTTT
TRBD1 NA TRBJ2-3 TRBV29-1 CSVTDRDKPVDTQYF TGCAGCGTCACTGACAGGGACAAACCGGTGGATACGCAGTATTTT